One and the same sample provided the 12 T cell receptor beta chains below, sequenced in a study of T cell repertoires in cytomegalovirus infection. TCRdb analysed the reads with MiXCR anew, one entry per CDR3 protein. The sample includes under 150,000 distinct CDR3 sequences, roughly a quarter seen only once; the top ten take 34%. These receptors' targets are unknown. Sequenced: PBMCs, sequenced either directly or after in vitro stimulation (not recorded which). The receptors derive from a human donor in good health (CMV status not recorded). Some clones in this sample may be carry-over from other donors' samples.

The chain recombines TRBV7-6 with TRBJ1-1, with TRBD1 as a possible D gene (6 bases). Per germline, CDR1 SGHVS and CDR2 FNYEAQ. The V end was cut by 5 bases, the J end by 3 bases, with 10 bases between. CDR3 length: 13 residues. This CDR3 reads CASSGSGDTEAFF. The CDR3 DNA follows: TGTGCCAGCAGCGGATCAGGGGACACTGAAGCTTTCTTT.

The chain employs TRBV7-9 and TRBJ2-1; 11 bases map to TRBD2. Germline V gene sequence: CDR1 SEHNR, CDR2 FQNEAQ (reference sequence). The CDR3 length is 16 residues. J lost 7 bases, V lost 3 bases, and 8 bases had no gene match. For the CDR3, the DNA is TGTGCCAGCAGCTTGAGGACTAGCGGGTTTCAGAATGAGCAGTTCTTC. Translation: CASSLRTSGFQNEQFF.

Only a few counts were recorded for this clonotype. The chain employs TRBV12-3 or TRBV12-4 and TRBJ2-2; 7 bases are shared with TRBD1. V gave up 5 bases and J gave up 2 bases; unmatched junction bases: 8. This CDR3 has 16 amino acids. The CDR3 loop is CASSTTGATNTGELFF. CDR3 in DNA: TGTGCCAGCAGTACTACAGGGGCCACAAACACCGGGGAGCTGTTTTTT.

Only a few counts were recorded for this clonotype. The chain is built from TRBV5-1 and TRBJ2-7; 7 bases align to TRBD1. The CDR3 runs to 14 residues. Germline V gene lookup returns CDR1 SGHRS and CDR2 YFSETQ. V was clipped by 4 bases and J by 1 base; unmatched bases: 5. CDR3 sequence: CASSRTGQSYEQYF. The CDR3, as DNA: TGCGCCAGCAGCCGAACGGGACAGTCCTACGAGCAGTACTTC.

The V gene is TRBV7-9, the J gene TRBJ2-7, with no clear D. Germline CDR1 SEHNR, CDR2 FQNEAQ (reference sequence). Between the trimmed V and J ends, which lost 4 bases and 0 bases, there was a span of 10 bases. This CDR3 comprises 14 residues. The CDR3 bases are TGTGCCAGCAGCTCTCCCCCGGACTCCTACGAGCAGTACTTC. It codes for CASSSPPDSYEQYF. The full variable domain, its missing parts supplied by reference TRBV7-9 and TRBJ2-7, is DTGVSQNPRHKITKRGQNVTFRCDPISEHNRLYWYRQTLGQGPEFLTYFQNEAQLEKSRLLSDRFSAERPKGSFSTLEIQRTEQGDSAMYLCASSSPPDSYEQYFGPGTRLTVT.

The V call is TRBV7-4, the J call TRBJ2-7; D is unresolved. Germline CDR1 reads SGHVT; CDR2 reads SQSDAQ. V lost 2 bases to trimming and J lost 5 bases, with 13 bases between them. The CDR3 has 14 amino acids. The DNA of the CDR3 is TGTGCCAGCAGCTTAAGCACAGCAATGCACGAGCAGTACGTC. Its translation is CASSLSTAMHEQYV.

The chain carries TRBV7-3 and TRBJ2-7, with D perhaps matching TRBD1 or TRBD2 (5 bases each). The CDR3 consists of 13 residues. The V gene's germline CDR1 is SGHTA and CDR2 FQGTGA. V lost 0 bases and J 5 bases, leaving 8 bases between the germline ends. Here the CDR3 DNA reads TGTGCCAGCAGCTTAACGAGGGACGACGAGCAGTACTTC. Translated: CASSLTRDDEQYF.

This CDR3 reads CATSRDPVQEAFF. The CDR3 nucleotides read TGTGCCACCAGCAGAGATCCCGTACAGGAAGCTTTCTTT. The chain employs TRBV15 and TRBJ1-1; no clear D gene. The CDR3 consists of 13 residues. Germline values: CDR1 LNHNV, CDR2 YYDKDF (reference sequence). V lost 0 bases and J 8 bases, leaving 10 bases between the germline ends.

This clonotype was found a few times. V is TRBV19 and J is TRBJ2-4; D is perhaps TRBD1 (5 bases). CDR1 LNHDA and CDR2 SQIVND come from the germline V gene (reference sequence). Trimming pared 3 bases from V and 0 bases from J, leaving 18 bases between. The CDR3 extends over 18 amino acids. The CDR3 DNA reads TGTGCCAGTAGTATGGATGGGGCCCTAAACCCAGCCAAAAACATTCAGTACTTC. It translates to CASSMDGALNPAKNIQYF.

The CDR3 nucleotides read TGTGCCAGCAGCCCTCCAGGGGCCCAGTACTTC. This sequence encodes CASSPPGAQYF. This rearrangement joins TRBV7-9 to TRBJ2-5, with D maybe TRBD1 (6 bases). The germline V gene encodes CDR1 SEHNR and CDR2 FQNEAQ (reference sequence). This CDR3 is 11 amino acids long. V lost 5 bases and J 9 bases, leaving 10 bases between the germline ends.

The rearrangement links TRBV10-3 to TRBJ1-1, with a tentative D call TRBD1 (5 bases). Trimming left V 4 bases short and J 6 bases short, with 15 bases between. The CDR3 is made up of 14 amino acids. CDR1 and CDR2 (germline): ENHRY, SYGVKD. The CDR3 spells CAISGGDSFAEAFF. CDR3 in DNA: TGTGCCATCAGTGGGGGAGACAGTTTTGCTGAAGCTTTCTTT.

This sequence joins TRBV6-2 or TRBV6-3 and TRBJ2-7; TRBD2 matches at 13 bases. J lost 4 bases, V lost 2 bases, and 5 bases had no gene match. The CDR3 has 16 amino acids. Per germline, CDR1 MNHEY and CDR2 SVGEGT. In DNA form, the CDR3 reads TGTGCCAGCAGTTACATGGGGACTAGCGGGAATTACGAGCAGTACTTC. This translates into CASSYMGTSGNYEQYF.